This T cell receptor beta chain was captured in a study of cytomegalovirus exposure and HLA in healthy donors (dated by TCRdb to 2017 to 2019). About the study as a whole: According to an earlier analysis of several hundred of the donors, about 179 million T cells yielded some 110 million unique TCR beta sequences and approximately 300 Gb of sequence data. An early release covering about 600 HLA-typed donors comprised approximately 300 gigabases of sequencing data and about 90 million unique TCR sequences. The genetic ancestry cluster associated with self-reported Caucasian donors included 81% of the 398 genotyped donors. The study was designed to test whether signatures of past pathogen exposure could be identified by cataloging public T cell receptors. The study used immunosequencing to profile the T cell repertoires of 600 to 850 subjects and linked those repertoires to cytomegalovirus serostatus. Besides the first cohort of 500 to 700 subjects, a separate validation cohort made up of roughly 120 different subjects was used. High-throughput TCR immunosequencing, statistical association of individual TCRs with disease status, and machine learning were combined to predict cytomegalovirus infection status. In a later analysis, previously published TCR beta repertoires from fewer than 750 donors were re-analyzed and high-resolution HLA genotyping was added so that TCR occurrence patterns could be studied. The later analysis used no new phenotypic data to find candidate immune exposures, relying instead on TCR beta sequences and their occurrence across donors. In an earlier analysis of more than 550 of the donors, high-throughput TCR beta sequencing was used to judge whether each TCR beta V gene segment behaved as functional or pseudogenic. Alongside the repertoire data, information on donor age, sex, ethnicity and CMV serostatus was compiled. A later genetic analysis took genome-wide SNP genotypes for about 65% of the 666 donors and used that subset as a discovery cohort. Every discovery cohort repertoire had been produced on one sequencing platform. HLA typing covered class I and class II loci at four-digit resolution. Typing coverage differed by locus: A, B, C, DRB1 and DQB1 were typed in roughly 620-630 donors, DQA1 in approximately 520, DPA1 in around 610, and DPB1 in 472. About 5 DR-DQ haplotypes were handled as single units for association and clustering, since linkage in the cohort was strong. Among over 350 genotyped donors of the cohort, an average of approximately 250,000 unique TCR beta nucleotide sequences were sequenced per donor, around 20% of them non-productive. General findings and caveats noted by the study authors: The study gave a list of some 150 TCR beta chains associated with cytomegalovirus. A later genetic analysis reported fewer N-insertions in productive TCRs among donors in an Asian-associated ancestry cluster than the roughly 690-donor mean. Because HLA typing was unavailable for some donors at each locus, only the typed subset was used in association tests. A further reported finding was that TCR beta sequences accurately predicted the HLA-A and HLA-B alleles for most subjects in the first cohort. Only TCR beta chains were sequenced in this cohort, and the absence of alpha or paired-chain data limited detectable features. A later analysis reported that several top co-occurrence clusters appeared linked to parvovirus B19, influenza, CMV and Epstein-Barr virus. The only immune exposure information available for the cohort was CMV serostatus. A group of highly shared sequence variants was considered likely to be a technical artifact of the sequencing pipeline. Correlated functional status among segregating V segments might be attributable to linkage disequilibrium, but an unknown experimental factor could not be ruled out. A later analysis associated around 16,000 TCR beta sequences with specific HLA alleles at a false discovery rate of 0.05. The earlier analysis of 587 of the donors excluded over 15 rarely observed V segments, including chromosome 9 orphons, because counts were too low. According to the authors, the approach could potentially be generalized to other disease states and immunological phenotypes. In vitro tests confirmed that a few of the cytomegalovirus-associated TCR beta chains recognize cytomegalovirus antigens. In a later analysis, most CMV-associated TCR beta chains were found to appear HLA-restricted, with HLA associations seemingly driven largely by CMV exposure. Some IMGT-functional V segments, including TRBV6-2 and TRBV6-3, could not be distinguished by the 87-base-pair reads and were therefore excluded. Cytomegalovirus status was reported to be diagnosed by the classifier with high specificity and sensitivity in both the original and validation cohorts. In a later analysis, HLA-associated TCR beta chains showed more clonal expansion and lower generation probabilities than non-associated chains that were equally common. A later genetic analysis associated a missense DCLRE1C variant with V-gene and J-gene trimming of TCR beta chains, and an independent cohort replicated the association. Most TCR sequences were seen in very few donors, while some public TCRs were found in many individuals. Sequencing depth was assumed to be roughly uniform across donors in the presence/absence analyses, though that assumption may not hold. In a later analysis, TCR association rates were found to vary across HLA loci, with the most associated TCRs seen for DRB1 alleles and the fewest for HLA-C alleles. When HLA alleles, especially DR and DQ, strongly co-occurred, attributing TCR associations to individual alleles was difficult. In an earlier analysis of 587 of the donors, most TCR beta V segments appeared in productive rearrangements about 87% or about 30% of the time, broadly matching IMGT annotations.

The CDR3 covers 11 residues, taking in both the cysteine and the phenylalanine. Only the CDR3 DNA stays, 33 bases, in frame from base 1. Deletion took 3 bases off V and 6 bases off J, with a span of 5 bases between the germline ends. Per the germline V gene, KGHSH is the CDR1 and LQKENI is the CDR2. The library was generated by the immunoSEQ multiplex PCR assay. For the multiplex PCR, a mixture combining 60 forward primers for TCR Vbeta segments and 13 reverse primers for TCR Jbeta segments was used. The CDR3 region of rearranged TCR beta genes was amplified from genomic DNA with a multiplex PCR assay. The Illumina HiSeq System was used to sequence the amplified TCR beta libraries as 87-base-pair reads. In the paper's pipeline: A later analysis tallied about 77 million unique TCR beta chains across the 610 or so repertoires, and about 12 million of those chains were shared by two or more donors. A nearest-neighbor algorithm error-corrected the raw reads and collapsed the reads into unique sequences, merging closely related sequences to remove PCR and sequencing errors. CDR3 sequences were aligned to IMGT reference sequences to assign V, D and J gene segments. For a sequence to be retained, a match of at least six nucleotides was required to both a V gene segment and a J gene segment. A rearrangement was called productive if the CDR3 had no stop codons and remained in frame with V and J, and every other rearrangement was called non-productive. Following IMGT convention, CDR3 was defined as the stretch from the second conserved V-encoded cysteine to the conserved J-encoded phenylalanine. Sequences without an unambiguous match to a single V gene segment were excluded from the earlier analysis of several hundred of the donors. An earlier analysis of 500 to 600 of the donors classified V segments as functional when productive rearrangements were above 56.7% and as segregating when the standard deviation between donors was above 5%. A statistical classification framework was developed to diagnose cytomegalovirus status using the catalog of TCR beta chain sequences. In a later analysis, V and J genes were assigned by comparing TCR nucleotide sequences against IMGT/GENE-DB human TR gene sequences. A later analysis assigned CDR3 sequences and most-parsimonious VDJ recombination scenarios with the TCRdist pipeline. In a later analysis, each TCR beta chain was defined by its CDR3 amino acid sequence together with its V-gene family, and reads lacking a unique V-gene family were excluded. In a later analysis, nearly 600 highly shared, low-generation-probability nucleotide sequences were removed to address suspected cross-contamination and a sequencing artifact. For each public chain, a later analysis derived a clonal expansion index from normalized ranks of inferred template counts within each repertoire. Generation probabilities in a later analysis came from a VDJ recombination model fitted to out-of-frame rearrangements, and those results were checked against IGoR. In a later analysis, hypergeometric tests were used to score TCR-TCR, TCR-HLA and TCR-CMV co-occurrence, with a repertoire-size bias correction applied to TCR pairs. In a later analysis, false discovery rates were estimated by permuting HLA or CMV assignments 20 times. In a later analysis, co-occurring TCRs were grouped with DBSCAN, and TCRdist sequence similarity was added when clustering was performed within HLA-allele-positive subsets. Repertoires with fewer than 30,000 or more than 120,000 public chains, plus five repertoires with anomalous nucleotide sharing, were excluded from co-occurrence clustering. This immuneACCESS table, as held by TCRdb, lists in-frame sequences with V and J called but not all clones. Of the missing ones, under half trace to an unresolved V gene in checked studies; the others have no known cause. Clone size and the V and J calls come from that table; the DNA yielded D and trimming. The sample table holds 150,000 or so clones, of which approximately 80% were seen once. About 7.7% of the sample is in the top ten clones.

Of note for this clone: What antigen it recognizes has not been identified. No much larger clone exists at a distance of one base, and base qualities are not known.

The cohort consisted of more than 650 healthy bone marrow donors. All cohort members were sampled while nominally healthy, although unrecorded immune exposures were likely present. The donor tested CMV seropositive and was one of the 289 seropositive cohort members. A peripheral blood sample was provided by each donor, and peripheral blood mononuclear cells were used for TCR beta sequencing. The Qiagen DNeasy Blood Extraction Kit was used to extract genomic DNA from the blood cell samples. The chain is assembled from TRBV18 and TRBJ1-1; confidence is insufficient to name the D gene. The clonotype was recovered from a woman aged 40 to 50 in good health and CMV-seropositive. Sample: PBMCs. The DNA sequence follows: TGTGCCAGCTCACCTAATTCTGAAGCTTTCTTT. It specifies CASSPNSEAFF.